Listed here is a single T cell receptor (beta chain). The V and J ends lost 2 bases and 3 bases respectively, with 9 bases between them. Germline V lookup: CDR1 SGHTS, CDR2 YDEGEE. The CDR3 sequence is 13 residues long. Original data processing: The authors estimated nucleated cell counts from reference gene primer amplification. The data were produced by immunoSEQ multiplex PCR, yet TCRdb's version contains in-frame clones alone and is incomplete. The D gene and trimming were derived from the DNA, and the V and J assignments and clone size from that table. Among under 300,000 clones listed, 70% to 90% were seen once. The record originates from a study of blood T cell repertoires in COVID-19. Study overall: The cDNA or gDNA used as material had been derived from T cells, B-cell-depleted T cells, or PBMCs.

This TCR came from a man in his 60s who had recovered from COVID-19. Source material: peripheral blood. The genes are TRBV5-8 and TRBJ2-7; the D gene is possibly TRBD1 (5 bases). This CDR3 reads CASSFQGRYEQYF. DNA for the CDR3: TGTGCCAGCAGCTTCCAGGGTCGCTACGAGCAGTACTTC.